Below are 28 T cell receptor beta chains sequenced from a single sample in a study of T cells in localized non-small cell lung cancer. TCRdb keeps only in-frame clones here, not all; method: immunoSEQ multiplex PCR. The table shows tens of thousands of clones, with around 87% occurring only once. The material was peripheral blood, obtained before any cancer treatment. These receptors were obtained from a man between 35 and 75 years old with stage I lung adenocarcinoma.

The V call is TRBV27, the J call TRBJ2-7; 8 bases match TRBD2. Germline V CDR1 and CDR2: MNHEY, SMNVEV (reference sequence). Trimming cost V 6 bases and J 4 bases; bases outside gene matches: 8. The CDR3 spans 14 residues. This chain's CDR3 is CASRRVAGPYEQYF. CDR3 nucleotide sequence: TGTGCCAGCAGACGAGTAGCGGGACCATACGAGCAGTACTTC.

Only a few counts were recorded for this clone. A read error may produce the germline difference seen at one junction end. The J gene is TRBJ2-7, the V gene TRBV7-7, with 10 nucleotides matching TRBD1. From germline, CDR1 is SSHAT and CDR2 FNYEAQ (reference sequence). This CDR3 is built from 13 residues. The CDR3 region is CASSYGTGEEQYF. CDR3 bases: TGTGCTAGCAGTTATGGGACAGGGGAAGAGCAGTACTTC.

The chain employs TRBV21-1 and TRBJ2-7; the DNA was not used to check the table's D call, TRBD2. TRBV21-1 is designated a pseudogene. The CDR3 covers 16 residues. The CDR3 is CASSPPERVPIYEQYF. The CDR3 DNA is TGTGCCAGCAGCCCTCCGGAGAGGGTTCCCATATACGAGCAGTACTTC.

The chain is built from TRBV5-1 and TRBJ2-1, with 10 bases that match TRBD2. Germline V CDR1 and CDR2: SGHRS, YFSETQ. V was clipped by 2 bases and J by 9 bases; unmatched bases: 8. The CDR3 totals 15 residues. The CDR3 is CASSFPSGSSGEQFF. CDR3 coding DNA: TGCGCCAGCAGCTTCCCTAGCGGGAGTTCTGGTGAGCAGTTCTTC.

This clone was detected only a few times. The J gene is TRBJ2-2, the V gene TRBV6-5; no reliable D call. The V gene lost 7 bases and the J gene lost 4 bases, with 16 bases spanning the gap. CDR1 is MNHEY, CDR2 SVGAGI, per germline. This CDR3 contains 15 residues. The CDR3 coding sequence is TGTGCCAGCAAGTATCGGCGGCGAGGCACCGGGGAGCTGTTTTTT. It translates to CASKYRRRGTGELFF.

V gene TRBV4-1 combines with J gene TRBJ2-1; 7 bases match TRBD2. V was clipped by 1 base and J by 2 bases; unmatched bases: 8. Germline CDR1 is MGHRA and CDR2 is YSYEKL. The CDR3 loop spans 17 amino acids. This CDR3 reads CASSQARRETAYNEQFF. DNA of the CDR3: TGCGCCAGCAGCCAAGCAAGGCGGGAGACGGCCTACAATGAGCAGTTCTTC.

The chain employs TRBV28 and TRBJ2-7; D is perhaps TRBD1 (5 bases). The V and J ends lost 5 bases and 7 bases respectively, with 12 bases between them. CDR1 is MDHEN, CDR2 SYDVKM, per germline. This CDR3 has 12 residues. The CDR3 nucleotides read TGTGCCAGCAGTCCCAGGGTGGGGGAGCAGTACTTC. Protein sequence: CASSPRVGEQYF.

This chain links TRBV12-5 with TRBJ2-1; 13 nucleotides match TRBD2. Germline CDR1 and CDR2: LGHNT and FRNRAP. This CDR3 has 18 residues. V lost 0 bases to trimming and J lost 7 bases; unmatched junction nucleotides: 9. As DNA, the CDR3 is TGTGCTAGTGGTTTGGTACTTACTAGCGGGAGGGGGAGGAATGAGCAGTTCTTC. Its translation: CASGLVLTSGRGRNEQFF.

The chain combines TRBV5-6 with TRBJ1-1, with D unresolved. CDR1 is SGHDT, CDR2 YYEEEE, per germline. The CDR3 loop spans 16 amino acids. V was cut by 1 base and J by 0 bases, with 13 bases left in between. CDR3 bases: TGTGCCAGCAGCTTGTTCGGACCCTTAATGAACACTGAAGCTTTCTTT. This gives the protein CASSLFGPLMNTEAFF.

The rearrangement joins TRBV5-1 to TRBJ2-3; TRBD1 or TRBD2 may be the D gene (6 bases each). The CDR3 has 15 amino acids. Trimming took off 4 bases at V and 2 bases at J, with 14 bases between the two ends. Germline-derived CDR1 and CDR2 are SGHRS and YFSETQ. As DNA, the CDR3 is TGCGCCAGCAGCGGGGGGCTGCGGGACACAGATACGCAGTATTTT. Its protein is CASSGGLRDTDTQYF.

The V and J genes are TRBV15 and TRBJ2-7; D gene uncertain. CDR1 is LNHNV, CDR2 YYDKDF, per germline (reference sequence). The CDR3 runs 14 residues. The V and J ends lost 0 bases and 4 bases respectively, with 10 bases between them. The CDR3 loop is CATSRDRGPYEQYF. Written as DNA, the CDR3 is TGTGCCACCAGCAGAGATCGTGGCCCTTACGAGCAGTACTTC.

The chain has TRBV9 and TRBJ2-1; 9 bases fit TRBD2. V gave up 0 bases and J gave up 10 bases; unmatched junction bases: 11. Germline CDR1 and CDR2: SGDLS and YYNGEE. CDR3 length: 16 amino acids. CDR3 sequence reads: CASSVEGGGAPMEQFF. The CDR3 region has the DNA TGTGCCAGCAGCGTAGAGGGCGGGGGGGCCCCAATGGAGCAGTTCTTC.

This clone was seen a single time. The chain joins TRBV19 to TRBJ2-1, with 8 positions matching TRBD2. From germline, CDR1 is LNHDA and CDR2 SQIVND (reference sequence). V lost 6 bases and J lost 4; bases outside the gene matches: 29. The CDR3 totals 22 residues. The CDR3 DNA follows: TGTGCCAGTAGCCATACCGACCGGGACACATGGGTGAGCGGGAGCGGGTACAATGAGCAGTTCTTC. Translating it yields CASSHTDRDTWVSGSGYNEQFF.

J is TRBJ1-5 and V is TRBV2, with 8 positions matching TRBD1. Germline lookup yields CDR1 SNHLY and CDR2 FYNNEI. The CDR3 has 14 amino acids. The trim removed 7 bases at V and 3 bases at J, leaving 5 bases unmatched. CDR3 loop: CASNQGANNQPQHF. CDR3 in DNA: TGTGCCAGCAATCAGGGGGCGAACAATCAGCCCCAGCATTTT.

The gene calls are TRBV7-8 and TRBJ2-7; D is unresolved. V lost 1 base and J 6 bases, leaving 7 bases between the germline ends. Germline CDR1 reads SGHVS; CDR2 reads FQNEAQ. The CDR3 length is 12 residues. CDR3 DNA sequence: TGTGCCAGCAGCTTAGTCCCCTCCGAGCAGTACTTC. Protein product: CASSLVPSEQYF.

The rearrangement joins TRBV6-4 to TRBJ1-5; D is uncertain. The ends were cut back, 4 bases at V and 6 bases at J, with 10 bases in the middle. This CDR3 is 13 amino acids long. CDR1 MRHNA and CDR2 SNTAGT come from the germline V gene. The CDR3 nucleotides are TGTGCCAGCAGTGCCGGGGAGGGTCAGCCCCAGCATTTT. This encodes CASSAGEGQPQHF.

This clone was observed a handful of times. J is TRBJ1-1 and V is TRBV2; 7 bases are a match to TRBD1. V shed 6 bases, J shed 3 bases, and the junction held 4 bases outside the gene matches. This CDR3 region has 13 residues. The V gene's germline CDR1 is SNHLY and CDR2 FYNNEI. CDR3 nucleotide sequence: TGTGCCAGCAGAAAAACAGGGGACACTGAAGCTTTCTTT. Encoded protein: CASRKTGDTEAFF. Filled out from reference TRBV2 and TRBJ1-1, the complete variable domain reads EPEVTQTPSHQVTQMGQEVILRCVPISNHLYFYWYRQILGQKVEFLVSFYNNEISEKSEIFDDQFSVERPDGSNFTLKIRSTKLEDSAMYFCASRKTGDTEAFFGQGTRLTVV.

The genes are TRBV5-6 and TRBJ2-6; D gene uncertain. CDR1 and CDR2 from the germline V gene are SGHDT and YYEEEE. The CDR3 has 14 amino acids. Trimming left V 4 bases short and J 0 bases short, with 5 bases between. The CDR3 region has the DNA TGTGCCAGCAGCCATGACTCTGGGGCCAACGTCCTGACTTTC. Amino acids: CASSHDSGANVLTF.

CDR3 residues: CASSQDRDSTDTQYF. CDR3 DNA sequence: TGCGCCAGCAGCCAAGATCGGGATAGCACAGATACGCAGTATTTT. The V gene is TRBV4-3, the J gene TRBJ2-3; a weak D match, TRBD2 (5 bases). CDR3 length: 15 residues. The V and J ends lost 0 bases and 0 bases respectively, with 7 bases between them. The V gene's germline CDR1 is LGHNA and CDR2 YSLEER.

This chain uses TRBV7-2 with TRBJ2-1; TRBD2 matches 16 bases. CDR3 length equals 14 residues. J was trimmed by 14 bases and V by 4 bases; bases with no gene match: 5. The germline gives CDR1 SGHTA, CDR2 FQGNSA. CDR3: CASSSLGLAGGEFF. The DNA for the CDR3 is TGTGCCAGCAGCTCACTGGGACTAGCGGGAGGGGAGTTCTTC.

The V and J genes are TRBV6-5 and TRBJ2-1; 8 bases fit TRBD1. CDR1 is MNHEY, CDR2 SVGAGI, per germline. The CDR3 sequence is 15 residues long. V lost 5 bases and J lost 5; bases outside the gene matches: 8. CDR3 region: CASSPRTGINNEQFF. For the CDR3, the DNA is TGTGCCAGCAGTCCCAGGACAGGGATAAACAATGAGCAGTTCTTC.

The table lists this clone with a few counts. V is TRBV5-6 and J is TRBJ1-5; no clear D. Trimming removed 0 bases at V and 7 bases at J, with 14 bases between. The CDR3 has 15 residues. CDR1 and CDR2 (germline): SGHDT, YYEEEE. The CDR3 loop reads CASSLGRLSVQPQHF. The CDR3 DNA reads as TGTGCCAGCAGCTTGGGCAGATTATCGGTCCAGCCCCAGCATTTT.

J is TRBJ2-4 and V is TRBV7-8, with TRBD1 matching 8 bases. This CDR3 is 20 amino acids long. CDR1 is SGHVS, CDR2 FQNEAQ, per germline. V lost 4 bases to trimming and J lost 0 bases; unmatched junction nucleotides: 17. CDR3 loop: CASSSRPTLGQALAKNIQYF. CDR3 in DNA: TGTGCCAGCAGCTCCAGACCGACTCTGGGACAGGCGTTAGCCAAAAACATTCAGTACTTC.

This clone was counted once. The DNA for the CDR3 is TGCGCCAGCAGCTTGGTTAAGGGTTCTGGGAAAGAGACCCAGTACTTC. Translating it yields CASSLVKGSGKETQYF. The V call is TRBV5-1, the J call TRBJ2-5; D is uncertain. The CDR3 is made up of 16 amino acids. Trimming pared 0 bases from V and 3 bases from J, leaving 15 bases between. Germline lookup yields CDR1 SGHRS and CDR2 YFSETQ.

V usage is TRBV6-5 and J usage is TRBJ2-1; no firm D call. Per the germline V gene, CDR1 is MNHEY and CDR2 is SVGAGI. The V gene lost 4 bases and the J gene lost 8 bases, with 18 bases spanning the gap. There are 15 residues in the CDR3. CDR3 DNA: TGTGCCAGCAGTTCGCGAAACCGGGCGGTCGATGAGCAGTTCTTC. As protein: CASSSRNRAVDEQFF.

This chain connects TRBV9 to TRBJ1-2, with D tentatively TRBD1 (6 bases). V was pared by 2 bases and J by 4 bases, with 9 bases between. This CDR3 has 13 residues. Germline loops: CDR1 SGDLS, CDR2 YYNGEE. CDR3 nucleotides: TGTGCCAGCAGCGTGGAGGGGGTCTATGGCTACACCTTC. Protein product: CASSVEGVYGYTF.

The sample holds a few counts of this clone. The chain is built from TRBV28 and TRBJ1-1, with a possible D match to TRBD1 (6 bases). V was cut by 6 bases and J by 1 base, with 9 bases left in between. CDR1 and CDR2 (germline): MDHEN, SYDVKM. CDR3 length equals 13 residues. The CDR3 here is CASRRQENTEAFF. The CDR3 region has the DNA TGTGCCAGCAGAAGACAGGAGAACACTGAAGCTTTCTTT.

V and J are TRBV11-1 and TRBJ2-7, with 10 bases matching TRBD2. After removal of 4 bases from V and 0 bases from J, the junction contained 0 bases not matched to a gene. The CDR3 covers 14 residues. Germline V gene sequence: CDR1 SGHAT, CDR2 FQDESV (reference sequence). CDR3 DNA sequence: TGTGCCAGCAGCTCTAGCGGGAGCTCCTACGAGCAGTACTTC. Protein product: CASSSSGSSYEQYF.